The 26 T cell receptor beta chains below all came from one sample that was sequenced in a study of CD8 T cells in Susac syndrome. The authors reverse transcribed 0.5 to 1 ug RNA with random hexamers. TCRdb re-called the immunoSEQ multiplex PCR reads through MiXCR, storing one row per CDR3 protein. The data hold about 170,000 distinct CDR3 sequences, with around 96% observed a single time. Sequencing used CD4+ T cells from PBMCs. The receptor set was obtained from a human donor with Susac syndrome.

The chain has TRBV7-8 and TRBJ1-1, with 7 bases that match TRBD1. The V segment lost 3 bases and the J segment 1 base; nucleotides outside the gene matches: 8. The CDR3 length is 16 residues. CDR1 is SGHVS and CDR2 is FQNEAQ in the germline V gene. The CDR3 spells CASSFLQGQTNTEAFF. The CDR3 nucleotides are TGTGCCAGCAGCTTTCTGCAGGGACAGACGAACACTGAAGCTTTCTTT.

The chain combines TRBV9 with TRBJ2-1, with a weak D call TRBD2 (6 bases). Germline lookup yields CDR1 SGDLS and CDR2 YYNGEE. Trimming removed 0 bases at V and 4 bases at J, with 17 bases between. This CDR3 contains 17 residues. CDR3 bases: TGTGCCAGCAGCGTAGACGGGGGTGGGGCCCCGTACAATGAGCAGTTCTTC. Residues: CASSVDGGGAPYNEQFF.

The CDR3 spells CASSLDSGGSYNEQFF. CDR3 DNA sequence: TGTGCCAGCAGCTTAGATAGCGGAGGCTCCTACAATGAGCAGTTCTTC. This rearrangement joins TRBV7-8 to TRBJ2-1, with a possible D match to TRBD2 (6 bases). The CDR3 runs to 16 residues. Trimming cost V 1 base and J 0 bases, with 10 bases left between them. Germline lookup yields CDR1 SGHVS and CDR2 FQNEAQ.

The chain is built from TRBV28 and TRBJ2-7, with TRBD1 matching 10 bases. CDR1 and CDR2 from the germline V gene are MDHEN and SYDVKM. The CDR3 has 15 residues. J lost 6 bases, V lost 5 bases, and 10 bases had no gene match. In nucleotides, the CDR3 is TGTGCCAGCAGTCCGCCGGGACAGGGGAGAAGCGAGCAGTACTTC. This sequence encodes CASSPPGQGRSEQYF.

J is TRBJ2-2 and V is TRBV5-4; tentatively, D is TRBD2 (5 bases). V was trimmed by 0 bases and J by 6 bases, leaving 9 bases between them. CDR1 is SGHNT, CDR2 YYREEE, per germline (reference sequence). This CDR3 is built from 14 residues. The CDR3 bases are TGTGCCAGCAGCTTGGCCGGGGTCGCCGGGGAGCTGTTTTTT. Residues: CASSLAGVAGELFF.

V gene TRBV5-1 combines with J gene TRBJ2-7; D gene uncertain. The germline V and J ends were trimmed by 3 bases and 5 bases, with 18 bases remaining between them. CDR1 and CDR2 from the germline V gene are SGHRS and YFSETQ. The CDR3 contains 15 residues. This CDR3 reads CASSSLRGPSNEQYF. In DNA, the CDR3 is TGCGCCAGCAGCTCCCTACGTGGGCCTTCTAACGAGCAGTACTTC.

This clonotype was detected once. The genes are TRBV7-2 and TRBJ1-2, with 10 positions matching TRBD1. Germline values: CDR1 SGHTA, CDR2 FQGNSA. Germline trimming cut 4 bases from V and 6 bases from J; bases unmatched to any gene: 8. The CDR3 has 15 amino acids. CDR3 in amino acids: CASSSRTGGENGYTF. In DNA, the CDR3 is TGTGCCAGCAGCTCTCGGACAGGGGGGGAAAATGGCTACACCTTC.

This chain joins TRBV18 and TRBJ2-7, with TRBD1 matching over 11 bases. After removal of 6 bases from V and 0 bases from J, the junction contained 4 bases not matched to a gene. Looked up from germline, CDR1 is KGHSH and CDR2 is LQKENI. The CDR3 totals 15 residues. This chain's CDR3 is CASSPGQGGSYEQYF. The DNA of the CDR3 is TGTGCCAGCTCCCCGGGACAGGGGGGCTCCTACGAGCAGTACTTC.

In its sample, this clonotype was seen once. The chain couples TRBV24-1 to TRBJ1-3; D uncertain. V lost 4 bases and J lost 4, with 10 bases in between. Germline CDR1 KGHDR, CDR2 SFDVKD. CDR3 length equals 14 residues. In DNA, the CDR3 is TGTGCCACCAGTGACCGGACCGTAGGAAACACCATATATTTT. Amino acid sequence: CATSDRTVGNTIYF.

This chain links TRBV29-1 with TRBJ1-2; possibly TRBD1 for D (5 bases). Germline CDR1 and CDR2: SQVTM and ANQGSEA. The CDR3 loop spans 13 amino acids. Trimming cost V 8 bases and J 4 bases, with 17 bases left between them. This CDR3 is CSIRGEGVYGYTF. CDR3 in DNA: TGCAGCATCAGAGGGGAGGGAGTCTATGGCTACACCTTC.

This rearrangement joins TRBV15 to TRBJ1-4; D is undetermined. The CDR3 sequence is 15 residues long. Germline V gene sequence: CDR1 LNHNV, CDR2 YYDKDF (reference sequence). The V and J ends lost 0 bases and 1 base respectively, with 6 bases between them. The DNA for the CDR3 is TGTGCCACCAGCAGAGATGGGGAAACTAATGAAAAACTGTTTTTT. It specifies CATSRDGETNEKLFF. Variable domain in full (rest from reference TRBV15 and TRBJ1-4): DAMVIQNPRYQVTQFGKPVTLSCSQTLNHNVMYWYQQKSSQAPKLLFHYYDKDFNNEADTPDNFQSRRPNTSFCFLDIRSPGLGDTAMYLCATSRDGETNEKLFFGSGTQLSVL.

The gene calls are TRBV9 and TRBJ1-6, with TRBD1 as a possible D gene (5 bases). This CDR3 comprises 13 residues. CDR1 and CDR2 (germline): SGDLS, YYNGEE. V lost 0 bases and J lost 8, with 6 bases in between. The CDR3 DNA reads TGTGCCAGCAGCGTAGTGGGGGATTCACCCCTCCACTTT. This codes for CASSVVGDSPLHF.

The CDR3 region is CSAEYAGTGKNNEQFF. In nucleotides, the CDR3 is TGCAGTGCTGAATACGCCGGGACAGGGAAGAATAATGAGCAGTTCTTC. The V gene is TRBV20-1, the J gene TRBJ2-1; 9 bases are a match to TRBD1. Germline values: CDR1 DFQATT, CDR2 SNEGSKA (reference sequence). V gave up 5 bases and J gave up 7 bases; unmatched junction bases: 15. The CDR3 contains 16 residues.

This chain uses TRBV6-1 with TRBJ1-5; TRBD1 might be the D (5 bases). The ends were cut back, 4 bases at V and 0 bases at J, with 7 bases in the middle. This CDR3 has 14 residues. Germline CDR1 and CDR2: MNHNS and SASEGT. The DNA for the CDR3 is TGTGCCAGCAGTGTAACAGGTAGCAATCAGCCCCAGCATTTT. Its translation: CASSVTGSNQPQHF.

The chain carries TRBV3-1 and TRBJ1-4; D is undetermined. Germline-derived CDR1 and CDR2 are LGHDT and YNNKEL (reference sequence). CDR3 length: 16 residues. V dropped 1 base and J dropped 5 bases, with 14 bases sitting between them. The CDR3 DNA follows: TGTGCCAGCAGCCAAGTTTATCCAGGAGCAAATGAAAAACTGTTTTTT. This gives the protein CASSQVYPGANEKLFF.

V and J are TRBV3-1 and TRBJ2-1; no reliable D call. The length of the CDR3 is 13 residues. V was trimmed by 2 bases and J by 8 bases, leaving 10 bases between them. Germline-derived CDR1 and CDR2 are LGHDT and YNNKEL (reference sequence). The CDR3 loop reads CASSQHLVDEQFF. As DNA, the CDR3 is TGTGCCAGCAGCCAACATCTAGTGGATGAGCAGTTCTTC.

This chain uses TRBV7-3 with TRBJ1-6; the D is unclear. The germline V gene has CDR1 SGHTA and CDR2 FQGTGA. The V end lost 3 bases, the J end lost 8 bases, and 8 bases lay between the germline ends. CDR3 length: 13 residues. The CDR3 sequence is CASSLEWDSPLHF. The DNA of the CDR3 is TGTGCCAGCAGCTTGGAATGGGATTCACCCCTCCACTTT.

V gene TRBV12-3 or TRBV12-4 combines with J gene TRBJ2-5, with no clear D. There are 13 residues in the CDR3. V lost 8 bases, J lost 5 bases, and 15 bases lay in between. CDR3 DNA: TGTGCCAGCGGCCATCTGGTGGGGGAGACCCAGTACTTC. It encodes CASGHLVGETQYF.

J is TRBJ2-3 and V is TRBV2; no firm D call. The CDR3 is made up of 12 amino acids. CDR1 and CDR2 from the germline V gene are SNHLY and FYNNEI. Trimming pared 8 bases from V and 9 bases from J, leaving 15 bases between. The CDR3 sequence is CASGIGWRTQYF. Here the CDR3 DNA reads TGTGCCAGCGGGATAGGGTGGCGGACGCAGTATTTT. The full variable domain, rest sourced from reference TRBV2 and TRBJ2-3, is EPEVTQTPSHQVTQMGQEVILRCVPISNHLYFYWYRQILGQKVEFLVSFYNNEISEKSEIFDDQFSVERPDGSNFTLKIRSTKLEDSAMYFCASGIGWRTQYFGPGTRLTVL.

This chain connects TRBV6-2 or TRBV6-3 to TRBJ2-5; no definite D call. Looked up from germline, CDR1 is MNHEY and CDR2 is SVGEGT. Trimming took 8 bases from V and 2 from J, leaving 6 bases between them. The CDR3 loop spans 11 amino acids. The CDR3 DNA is TGTGCCAGCGAACAGCAAGAGACCCAGTACTTC. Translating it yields CASEQQETQYF.

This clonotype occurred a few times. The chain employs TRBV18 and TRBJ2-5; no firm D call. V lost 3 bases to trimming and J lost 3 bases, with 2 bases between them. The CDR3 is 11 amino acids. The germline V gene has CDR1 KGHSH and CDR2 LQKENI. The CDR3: CASSPEETQYF. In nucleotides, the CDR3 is TGTGCCAGCTCACCTGAAGAGACCCAGTACTTC.

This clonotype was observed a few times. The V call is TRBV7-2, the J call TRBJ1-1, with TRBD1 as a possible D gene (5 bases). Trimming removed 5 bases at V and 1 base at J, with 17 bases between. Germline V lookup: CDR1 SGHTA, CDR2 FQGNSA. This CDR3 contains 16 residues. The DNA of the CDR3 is TGTGCCAGCAGCCCGCGCGGGGGTAGGACGAACACTGAAGCTTTCTTT. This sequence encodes CASSPRGGRTNTEAFF.

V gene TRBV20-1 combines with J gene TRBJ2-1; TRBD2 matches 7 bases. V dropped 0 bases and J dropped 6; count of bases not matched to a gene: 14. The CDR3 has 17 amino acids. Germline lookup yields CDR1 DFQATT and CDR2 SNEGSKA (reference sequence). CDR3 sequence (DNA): TGCAGTGCTAGAGATACGGGGGGTCCCAGTTTCAGCAATGAGCAGTTCTTC. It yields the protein CSARDTGGPSFSNEQFF.

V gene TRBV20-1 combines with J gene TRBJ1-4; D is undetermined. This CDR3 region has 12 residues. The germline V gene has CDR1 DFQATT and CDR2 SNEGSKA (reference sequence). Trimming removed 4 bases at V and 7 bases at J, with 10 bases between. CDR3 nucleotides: TGCAGTGCTACCATATCCGGTGAAAAACTGTTTTTT. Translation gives CSATISGEKLFF.

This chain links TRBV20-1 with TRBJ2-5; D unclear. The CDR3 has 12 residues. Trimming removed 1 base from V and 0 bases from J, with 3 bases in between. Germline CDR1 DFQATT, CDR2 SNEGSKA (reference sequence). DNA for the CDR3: TGCAGTGCTAGAGGGCACCAAGAGACCCAGTACTTC. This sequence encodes CSARGHQETQYF.

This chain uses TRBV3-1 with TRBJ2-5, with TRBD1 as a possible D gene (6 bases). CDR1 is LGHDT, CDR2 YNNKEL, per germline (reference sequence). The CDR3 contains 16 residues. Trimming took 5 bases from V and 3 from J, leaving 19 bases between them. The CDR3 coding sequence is TGTGCCAGCAGCTCTCTCCGGACAGCCCTGGAAGAGACCCAGTACTTC. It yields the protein CASSSLRTALEETQYF.